The clone carrying this T cell receptor beta chain has at least ten counts. The antigen is unknown. The data were taken from a study of spatial heterogeneity in lung cancer. Study observations and caveats: Expanded tumor TCRs that were ubiquitous appeared in blood more at resection than follow-up.

The time point: sample taken at primary tumor resection. Whole RNA came from tumor, nontumor lung or frozen PBMC and was sequenced without being sorted. V was shortened by 5 bases and J by 9 bases, with 19 bases between the two germline ends. The CDR3 covers 14 residues. TCRdb used MiXCR to reprocess the 5' RACE reads, holding one entry per CDR3 protein. This table holds more than 20,000 distinct CDR3 sequences, about 5% found once. The receptor was isolated from a male donor with early-stage non-small cell lung cancer. The specimen was PBMCs, collected at surgery. The chain employs TRBV12-3 or TRBV12-4 and TRBJ2-5; D possibly corresponds to TRBD1 (7 bases). The DNA of the CDR3 is TGTGCCAGCAGTGCGGGACAGATTACGGGGTCCCAGTACTTC. It encodes CASSAGQITGSQYF.